This entry is about one T cell receptor (beta chain). No antigen is known for it. The data were taken from a study of T cell repertoires in cytomegalovirus infection. Study summary: Carrying CMV and the relevant HLA type showed in public TCR beta signatures. Broader study findings: Dominating the ex vivo response were TCR beta clonotypes that were CMV-specific and HLA-C-restricted. Identification of carriers of CMV plus the relevant HLA was performed using cumulative public TCR beta family frequency.

Each CDR3 protein is one row after TCRdb ran MiXCR on the reads. The data show a few hundred thousand distinct CDR3 sequences, more than 25% seen once. The CDR3 totals 12 residues. Per germline, CDR1 MNHNY and CDR2 SVGAGI (reference sequence). V dropped 8 bases and J dropped 0 bases, with 5 bases sitting between them. This sequence was found in a human donor in good health (CMV status not recorded). Some clones in this sample may be carry-over from other donors' samples. The chain has TRBV6-6 and TRBJ2-4; D not resolved. The sample comprised PBMCs. The CDR3 region has the DNA TGTGCCAGCGGGAAAGCCAAAAACATTCAGTACTTC. Translation gives CASGKAKNIQYF.